The next 29 T cell receptor beta chains were all read from a single sample in a study of T cell repertoires in cytomegalovirus infection. TCRdb fed the reads into MiXCR, producing one record per CDR3 protein. The sample lists over 300,000 distinct CDR3 sequences, 9.5% seen once, with 4.3% in the top ten. Material for sequencing was PBMCs. These receptor sequences come from a human donor in good health (CMV status not recorded). Some clones in this sample may be carry-over from other donors' samples.

In regard to this clonotype: Compared with germline, one end of the junction differs, possibly owing to a read error. The genes are TRBV5-1 and TRBJ2-4, with D possibly called TRBD1 or TRBD2 (6 bases each). Germline V gene lookup returns CDR1 SGHRS and CDR2 YFSETQ. This CDR3 comprises 19 residues. CDR3 nucleotide sequence: TGCGCCAGCCCTGAAACTCCAGGGGAGGTAAGGACGACCAAAAACATTCAGAACTTC. This gives the protein CASPETPGEVRTTKNIQNF.

DNA for the CDR3: TGTGCCACCAGTGATTTAACCCTACGACTGTATTTT. Its translation: CATSDLTLRLYF. The genes are TRBV24-1 and TRBJ2-3; D is unclear. In germline, CDR1 is KGHDR, CDR2 SFDVKD. The CDR3 is 12 amino acids. V lost 1 base, J lost 14 bases, and 12 bases lay in between.

The chain recombines TRBV5-6 with TRBJ1-1; D possibly corresponds to TRBD1 (6 bases). V lost 1 base to trimming and J lost 4 bases, with 14 bases between them. Germline CDR1 reads SGHDT; CDR2 reads YYEEEE. CDR3 length: 15 amino acids. The CDR3 sequence is CASSLQGRKPTEAFF. CDR3 nucleotides: TGTGCCAGCAGCTTGCAGGGGAGGAAACCCACTGAAGCTTTCTTT.

This clonotype came up many times. The rearrangement joins TRBV7-2 to TRBJ2-7; 8 bases are a match to TRBD1. J was trimmed by 2 bases and V by 5 bases; bases with no gene match: 2. Germline loops: CDR1 SGHTA, CDR2 FQGNSA. This CDR3 spans 13 amino acids. The CDR3: CASSPDRAYEQYF. Here the CDR3 DNA reads TGTGCCAGCAGCCCGGACAGGGCCTACGAGCAGTACTTC.

This clonotype was counted between two and nine times. The V call is TRBV29-1, the J call TRBJ2-5, with D unresolved. This CDR3 has 11 amino acids. V was shortened by 5 bases and J by 0 bases, with 4 bases between the two germline ends. Germline V lookup: CDR1 SQVTM, CDR2 ANQGSEA. In DNA form, the CDR3 reads TGCAGCGTTCGGGACCAAGAGACCCAGTACTTC. Its protein product is CSVRDQETQYF.

This chain connects TRBV28 to TRBJ2-4; TRBD1 or TRBD2 may be the D gene (5 bases each). Trimming cost V 7 bases and J 0 bases, with 13 bases left between them. Per germline, CDR1 MDHEN and CDR2 SYDVKM. CDR3 length: 15 residues. CDR3 DNA sequence: TGTGCCAGCATTGGGACCACCCCAGCCAAAAACATTCAGTACTTC. This encodes CASIGTTPAKNIQYF.

This clonotype was counted a single time. The chain is built from TRBV11-2 and TRBJ2-1; 7 positions agree with TRBD2. The trim removed 5 bases at V and 0 bases at J, leaving 16 bases unmatched. Germline CDR1 and CDR2: SGHAT and FQNNGV. The CDR3 consists of 19 residues. Here the CDR3 DNA reads TGTGCCAGCAGCGCACTCGGACTAGTGGGGACGAGCTCCTACAATGAGCAGTTCTTC. Translating gives CASSALGLVGTSSYNEQFF.

The sample holds a few counts of this clonotype. The chain uses TRBV7-2 and TRBJ2-7; D possibly matches TRBD1 or TRBD2 (5 bases each). The CDR3 runs 14 residues. V was trimmed by 1 base and J by 13 bases, leaving 20 bases between them. Germline V gene data show CDR1 as SGHTA and CDR2 as FQGNSA. CDR3 in amino acids: CASSLGGPRDERYF. CDR3 nucleotide sequence: TGTGCCAGCAGCTTAGGGGGACCCCGGGATGAGCGCTACTTC.

Only a few counts were recorded for this clonotype. The rearrangement joins TRBV7-9 to TRBJ2-5; 11 bases are a match to TRBD2. The CDR3 consists of 16 residues. V trimming: 5 bases; J trimming: 4 bases; junction bases outside the gene matches: 9. Germline values: CDR1 SEHNR, CDR2 FQNEAQ (reference sequence). CDR3 nucleotide sequence: TGTGCCAGCAGCATCTTAGCGGGAGGGCCGGGAGAGACCCAGTACTTC. Translated, it gives CASSILAGGPGETQYF.

V usage is TRBV2 and J usage is TRBJ2-2, with a tentative D call TRBD1 (5 bases). Germline CDR1 is SNHLY and CDR2 is FYNNEI. V was trimmed by 0 bases and J by 8 bases, leaving 10 bases between them. There are 14 residues in the CDR3. The CDR3 here is CASSEAQGQGELFF. CDR3 nucleotide sequence: TGTGCCAGCAGTGAAGCCCAGGGTCAAGGGGAGCTGTTTTTT. The full variable domain, completed using reference TRBV2 and TRBJ2-2, is EPEVTQTPSHQVTQMGQEVILRCVPISNHLYFYWYRQILGQKVEFLVSFYNNEISEKSEIFDDQFSVERPDGSNFTLKIRSTKLEDSAMYFCASSEAQGQGELFFGEGSRLTVL.

This clonotype showed up many times. This sequence joins TRBV7-2 and TRBJ1-1; D gene unclear. Germline-derived CDR1 and CDR2 are SGHTA and FQGNSA. The CDR3 loop spans 11 amino acids. V was cut by 3 bases and J by 8 bases, with 7 bases left in between. In DNA, the CDR3 is TGTGCCAGCAGCTTTGGGCAAGAAGCTTTCTTT. Translated: CASSFGQEAFF.

This clonotype appeared a few times. This chain joins TRBV28 and TRBJ2-5, with TRBD1 matching 12 bases. This CDR3 is built from 17 residues. Trimming cost V 5 bases and J 7 bases; bases outside gene matches: 14. Germline values: CDR1 MDHEN, CDR2 SYDVKM. In DNA form, the CDR3 reads TGTGCCAGCAGTCCTACCGGGACAGGGGGCGGGCGGGCGACCCAGTACTTC. Translating it yields CASSPTGTGGGRATQYF. The entire variable domain, with the rest obtained from reference TRBV28 and TRBJ2-5, is as follows: DVKVTQSSRYLVKRTGEKVFLECVQDMDHENMFWYRQDPGLGLRLIYFSYDVKMKEKGDIPEGYSVSREKKERFSLILESASTNQTSMYLCASSPTGTGGGRATQYFGPGTRLLVL.

This chain uses TRBV11-2 with TRBJ2-1; maybe TRBD2 (6 bases). This CDR3 has 11 amino acids. Germline V lookup: CDR1 SGHAT, CDR2 FQNNGV. This CDR3 reads CASGVYNEQFF. CDR3 in DNA: TGTGCATCGGGGGTTTACAATGAGCAGTTCTTC.

This clonotype was counted many times. The chain couples TRBV7-2 to TRBJ1-1; 8 positions match TRBD1. The V gene end was trimmed by 5 bases and the J gene end by 4 bases; junction bases not matched to a gene: 9. In germline, CDR1 is SGHTA, CDR2 FQGNSA. The CDR3 is made up of 15 amino acids. CDR3 nucleotides: TGTGCCAGCAGCCCCAATAACGACAGGGGCACTGAAGCTTTCTTT. Translated, it gives CASSPNNDRGTEAFF.

This clonotype has just a few counts. This chain links TRBV5-1 with TRBJ2-7, with 8 positions matching TRBD1. Looked up from germline, CDR1 is SGHRS and CDR2 is YFSETQ. V was pared by 1 base and J by 7 bases, with 7 bases of the junction left unmatched. CDR3 length equals 14 residues. CDR3 loop: CASSLRTGTPEQYF. In DNA form, the CDR3 reads TGCGCCAGCAGCTTGCGGACAGGGACCCCTGAGCAGTACTTC.

This clonotype was observed a handful of times. The rearrangement uses TRBV19 and TRBJ1-5, with 8 bases fitting TRBD1. After removal of 8 bases from V and 5 bases from J, the junction contained 11 bases not matched to a gene. The CDR3 is 15 amino acids. The germline V gene encodes CDR1 LNHDA and CDR2 SQIVND (reference sequence). CDR3 nucleotide sequence: TGTGCCAGTGCTAACAGGGGGGGGCTGTATCAGCCCCAGCATTTT. Amino acid sequence: CASANRGGLYQPQHF.

The chain links TRBV27 to TRBJ2-2; 8 bases line up with TRBD2. The CDR3 sequence is 17 residues long. V was pared by 4 bases and J by 6 bases, with 13 bases of the junction left unmatched. Germline CDR1 MNHEY, CDR2 SMNVEV (reference sequence). CDR3 bases: TGTGCCAGCAGTTGGGGCAGGGGACTAGACCTTTCCGGGGAGCTGTTTTTT. This translates into CASSWGRGLDLSGELFF.

The chain couples TRBV20-1 to TRBJ2-7; D call uncertain. V was cut by 0 bases and J by 0 bases, with 9 bases left in between. CDR3 size: 14 residues. The germline gives CDR1 DFQATT, CDR2 SNEGSKA (reference sequence). The CDR3 region is CSARDTRHSYEQYF. CDR3 bases: TGCAGTGCTAGAGATACGAGACACTCCTACGAGCAGTACTTC.

This clonotype showed up just a few times. The chain combines TRBV14 with TRBJ1-2; no reliable D call. CDR1 and CDR2 from the germline V gene are SGHDN and FVKESK. Trimming shortened V by 2 bases and J by 8 bases, and 18 bases separated the two germline ends. This CDR3 region has 15 residues. CDR3 in DNA: TGTGCCAGCAGCCAAACGGGATGGAACAGCCCAGGCTACACCTTC. Translated: CASSQTGWNSPGYTF.

The chain joins TRBV28 to TRBJ2-6; no clear D. This CDR3 is 15 amino acids long. Looked up from germline, CDR1 is MDHEN and CDR2 is SYDVKM. V was clipped by 3 bases and J by 2 bases, with 8 bases between them. The chain's CDR3 is CASSFTDAGANVLTF. As DNA, the CDR3 is TGTGCCAGCAGTTTTACAGATGCTGGGGCCAACGTCCTGACTTTC.

This clonotype was recorded many times. This chain uses TRBV19 with TRBJ2-1; TRBD1 aligns across 8 bases. Trimming at V came to 10 bases and at J to 8 bases, leaving 7 bases not matched to a gene. The germline gives CDR1 LNHDA, CDR2 SQIVND (reference sequence). This CDR3 has 12 residues. Written as DNA, the CDR3 is TGTGCCACTATGACAGGGGTTCATGAGCAGTTCTTC. Translated, it gives CATMTGVHEQFF.

This clonotype was picked up many times. The genes are TRBV7-8 and TRBJ2-7; D might be TRBD1 (6 bases). Trimming shortened V by 5 bases and J by 2 bases, and 19 bases separated the two germline ends. CDR3 size: 16 residues. Germline CDR1 reads SGHVS; CDR2 reads FQNEAQ. For the CDR3, the DNA is TGTGCCAGCAGCCCGCAGGGGCAAGGCCTTGCCTACGAGCAGTACTTC. Its translation is CASSPQGQGLAYEQYF.

The CDR3 DNA sequence: TGCAGTGCTATGTTAGGGAGTTTTGGCAATCAGCCCCAGCATTTT. It is translated as CSAMLGSFGNQPQHF. V is TRBV20-1 and J is TRBJ1-5; D gene ambiguous. CDR1 and CDR2 (germline): DFQATT, SNEGSKA (reference sequence). Trimming removed 4 bases at V and 2 bases at J, with 15 bases between. The CDR3 spans 15 residues.

The chain couples TRBV9 to TRBJ2-2, with D possibly matching TRBD2 (7 bases). V lost 3 bases, J lost 0 bases, and 12 bases lay in between. The CDR3 covers 16 residues. CDR1 is SGDLS and CDR2 is YYNGEE in the germline V gene. CDR3 region: CASSEGGGANTGELFF. The CDR3 DNA is TGTGCCAGCAGCGAAGGAGGGGGGGCGAACACCGGGGAGCTGTTTTTT. Full variable domain (outside the CDR3, taken from reference TRBV9 and TRBJ2-2): DSGVTQTPKHLITATGQRVTLRCSPRSGDLSVYWYQQSLDQGLQFLIQYYNGEERAKGNILERFSAQQFPDLHSELNLSSLELGDSALYFCASSEGGGANTGELFFGEGSRLTVL.

This clonotype was seen a handful of times. CDR3 loop: CASSLTGGGTGELFF. Here the CDR3 DNA reads TGTGCCAGCAGCTTAACAGGGGGGGGCACCGGGGAGCTGTTTTTT. The chain combines TRBV7-2 with TRBJ2-2; D is possibly TRBD1 (8 bases). From germline, CDR1 is SGHTA and CDR2 FQGNSA. Trimming shortened V by 2 bases and J by 4 bases, and 11 bases separated the two germline ends. This CDR3 is built from 15 residues.

This clonotype was observed at least ten times. The V and J genes are TRBV7-2 and TRBJ1-6; 8 nucleotides match TRBD1. V lost 8 bases, J lost 7 bases, and 13 bases stayed unmatched. Per the germline V gene, CDR1 is SGHTA and CDR2 is FQGNSA. CDR3 length: 16 amino acids. The CDR3 nucleotides are TGTGCCAGCCGAAGGGGTTCGGGGACAGGAAATTCACCCCTCCACTTT. This sequence encodes CASRRGSGTGNSPLHF.

There are many counts of this clonotype. The chain links TRBV4-2 to TRBJ2-7; D unresolved. The germline V gene has CDR1 LGHNA and CDR2 YNFKEQ. Trimming pared 0 bases from V and 3 bases from J, leaving 12 bases between. There are 15 residues in the CDR3. CDR3 in amino acids: CASSQEGVRDYEQYF. The CDR3 DNA reads as TGTGCCAGCAGCCAAGAAGGAGTTAGAGACTACGAGCAGTACTTC.

This clonotype was seen many times. This rearrangement joins TRBV6-1 to TRBJ2-1, with TRBD2 matching 8 bases. The CDR3 sequence is 15 residues long. Germline lookup yields CDR1 MNHNS and CDR2 SASEGT. V shed 5 bases, J shed 6 bases, and the junction held 9 bases outside the gene matches. The CDR3: CASSLSGTRGNEQFF. As DNA, the CDR3 is TGTGCCAGCAGTCTATCCGGGACTAGAGGCAATGAGCAGTTCTTC.

This clonotype showed up just a few times. The rearrangement uses TRBV9 and TRBJ1-1; 8 bases map to TRBD1. The J segment lost 2 bases and the V segment lost 4 bases, leaving 10 bases of the junction unmatched. Looked up from germline, CDR1 is SGDLS and CDR2 is YYNGEE. The CDR3 has 16 residues. Here the CDR3 reads CASSPGRDRHNTEAFF. For the CDR3, the DNA is TGTGCCAGCAGCCCAGGGAGGGACAGGCATAACACTGAAGCTTTCTTT.